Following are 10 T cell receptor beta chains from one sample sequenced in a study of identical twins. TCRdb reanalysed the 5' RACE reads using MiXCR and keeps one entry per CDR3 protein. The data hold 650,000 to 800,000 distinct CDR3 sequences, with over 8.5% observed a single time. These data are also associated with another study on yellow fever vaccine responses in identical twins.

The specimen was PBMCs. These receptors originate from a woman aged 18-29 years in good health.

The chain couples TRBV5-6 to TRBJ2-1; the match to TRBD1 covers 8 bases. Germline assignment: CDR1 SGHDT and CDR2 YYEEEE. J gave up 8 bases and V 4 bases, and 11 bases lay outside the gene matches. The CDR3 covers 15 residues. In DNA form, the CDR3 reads TGTGCCAGCAGCCTAGGACAGGGACCTGCCGATGAGCAGTTCTTC. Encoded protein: CASSLGQGPADEQFF.

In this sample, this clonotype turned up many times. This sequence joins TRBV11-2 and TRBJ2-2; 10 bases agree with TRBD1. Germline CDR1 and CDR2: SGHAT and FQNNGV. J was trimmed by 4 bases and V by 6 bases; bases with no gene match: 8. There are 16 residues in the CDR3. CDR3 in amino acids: CASRPKTGGGTGELFF. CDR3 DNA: TGTGCCAGCAGACCGAAGACAGGGGGCGGCACCGGGGAGCTGTTTTTT.

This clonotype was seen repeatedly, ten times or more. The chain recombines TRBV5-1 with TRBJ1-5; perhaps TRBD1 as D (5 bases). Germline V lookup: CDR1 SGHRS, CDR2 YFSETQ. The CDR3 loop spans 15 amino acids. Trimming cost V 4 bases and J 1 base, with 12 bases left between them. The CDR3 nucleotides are TGCGCCAGCAGCCCCGGAGGGGTAAGCAATCAGCCCCAGCATTTT. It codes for CASSPGGVSNQPQHF.

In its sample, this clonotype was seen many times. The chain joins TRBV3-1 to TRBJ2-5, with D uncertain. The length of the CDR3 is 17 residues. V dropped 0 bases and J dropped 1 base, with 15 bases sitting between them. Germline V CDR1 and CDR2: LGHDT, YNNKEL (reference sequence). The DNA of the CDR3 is TGTGCCAGCAGCCAAGACCGGTGGCAGCGAATCCAAGAGACCCAGTACTTC. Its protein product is CASSQDRWQRIQETQYF.

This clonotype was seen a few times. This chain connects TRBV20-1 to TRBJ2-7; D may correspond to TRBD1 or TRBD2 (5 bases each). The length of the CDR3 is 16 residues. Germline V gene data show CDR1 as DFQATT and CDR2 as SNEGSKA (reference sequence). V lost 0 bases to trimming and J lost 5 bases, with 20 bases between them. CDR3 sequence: CSARDWGSGGDDEQYF. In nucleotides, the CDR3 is TGCAGTGCTAGAGATTGGGGGAGCGGAGGAGATGACGAGCAGTACTTC.

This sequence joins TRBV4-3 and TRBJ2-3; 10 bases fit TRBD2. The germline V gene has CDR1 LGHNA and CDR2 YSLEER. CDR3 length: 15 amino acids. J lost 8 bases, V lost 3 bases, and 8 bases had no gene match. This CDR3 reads CASSQGLAGASTQYF. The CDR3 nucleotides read TGCGCCAGCAGCCAGGGGCTAGCGGGAGCCTCTACGCAGTATTTT.

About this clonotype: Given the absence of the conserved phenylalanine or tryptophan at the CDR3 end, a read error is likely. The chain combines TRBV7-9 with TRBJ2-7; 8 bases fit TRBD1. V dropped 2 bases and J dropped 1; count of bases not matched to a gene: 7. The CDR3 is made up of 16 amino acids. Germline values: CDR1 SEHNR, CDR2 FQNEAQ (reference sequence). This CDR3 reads CASSLSQGAGSYEQYL. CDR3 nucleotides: TGTGCCAGCAGCTTATCCCAGGGGGCCGGGTCCTACGAGCAGTACTTA.

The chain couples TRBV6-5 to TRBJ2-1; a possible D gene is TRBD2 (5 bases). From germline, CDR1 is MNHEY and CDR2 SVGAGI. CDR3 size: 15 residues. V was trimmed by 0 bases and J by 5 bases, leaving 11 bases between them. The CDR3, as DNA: TGTGCCAGCAGTTACTCCTTTTCACTAGACAATGAGCAGTTCTTC. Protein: CASSYSFSLDNEQFF.

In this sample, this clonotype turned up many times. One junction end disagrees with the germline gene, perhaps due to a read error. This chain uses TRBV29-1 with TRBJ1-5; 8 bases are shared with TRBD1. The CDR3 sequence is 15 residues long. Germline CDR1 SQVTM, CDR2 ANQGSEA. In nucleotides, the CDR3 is TGCAGCGTGGAAGACGGAACAGGGGGTAATCAGCCCCAGCATTTT. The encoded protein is CSVEDGTGGNQPQHF.

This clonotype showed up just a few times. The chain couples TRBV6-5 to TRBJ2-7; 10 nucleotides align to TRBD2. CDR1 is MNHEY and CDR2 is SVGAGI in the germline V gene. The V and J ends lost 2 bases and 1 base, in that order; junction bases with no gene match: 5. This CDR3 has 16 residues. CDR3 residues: CASSYDGLAVSYEQYF. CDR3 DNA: TGTGCCAGCAGTTACGACGGACTAGCGGTTTCCTACGAGCAGTACTTC.